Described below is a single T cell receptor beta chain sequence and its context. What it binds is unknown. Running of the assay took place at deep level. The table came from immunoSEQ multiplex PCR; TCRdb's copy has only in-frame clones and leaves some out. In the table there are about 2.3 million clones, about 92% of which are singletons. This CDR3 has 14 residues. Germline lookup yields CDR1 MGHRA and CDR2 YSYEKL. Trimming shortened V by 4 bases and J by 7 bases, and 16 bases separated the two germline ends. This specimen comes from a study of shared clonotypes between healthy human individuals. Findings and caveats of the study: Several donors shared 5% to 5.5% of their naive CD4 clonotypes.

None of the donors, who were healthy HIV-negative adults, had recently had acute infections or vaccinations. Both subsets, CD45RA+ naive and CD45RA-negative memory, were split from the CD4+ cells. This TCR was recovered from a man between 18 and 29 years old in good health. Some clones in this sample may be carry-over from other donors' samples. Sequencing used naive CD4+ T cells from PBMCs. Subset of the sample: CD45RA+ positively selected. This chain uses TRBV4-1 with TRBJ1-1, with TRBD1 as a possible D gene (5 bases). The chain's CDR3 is CASSLMGVNNEAFF. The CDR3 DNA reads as TGCGCCAGCAGCCTGATGGGGGTTAATAATGAAGCTTTCTTT.